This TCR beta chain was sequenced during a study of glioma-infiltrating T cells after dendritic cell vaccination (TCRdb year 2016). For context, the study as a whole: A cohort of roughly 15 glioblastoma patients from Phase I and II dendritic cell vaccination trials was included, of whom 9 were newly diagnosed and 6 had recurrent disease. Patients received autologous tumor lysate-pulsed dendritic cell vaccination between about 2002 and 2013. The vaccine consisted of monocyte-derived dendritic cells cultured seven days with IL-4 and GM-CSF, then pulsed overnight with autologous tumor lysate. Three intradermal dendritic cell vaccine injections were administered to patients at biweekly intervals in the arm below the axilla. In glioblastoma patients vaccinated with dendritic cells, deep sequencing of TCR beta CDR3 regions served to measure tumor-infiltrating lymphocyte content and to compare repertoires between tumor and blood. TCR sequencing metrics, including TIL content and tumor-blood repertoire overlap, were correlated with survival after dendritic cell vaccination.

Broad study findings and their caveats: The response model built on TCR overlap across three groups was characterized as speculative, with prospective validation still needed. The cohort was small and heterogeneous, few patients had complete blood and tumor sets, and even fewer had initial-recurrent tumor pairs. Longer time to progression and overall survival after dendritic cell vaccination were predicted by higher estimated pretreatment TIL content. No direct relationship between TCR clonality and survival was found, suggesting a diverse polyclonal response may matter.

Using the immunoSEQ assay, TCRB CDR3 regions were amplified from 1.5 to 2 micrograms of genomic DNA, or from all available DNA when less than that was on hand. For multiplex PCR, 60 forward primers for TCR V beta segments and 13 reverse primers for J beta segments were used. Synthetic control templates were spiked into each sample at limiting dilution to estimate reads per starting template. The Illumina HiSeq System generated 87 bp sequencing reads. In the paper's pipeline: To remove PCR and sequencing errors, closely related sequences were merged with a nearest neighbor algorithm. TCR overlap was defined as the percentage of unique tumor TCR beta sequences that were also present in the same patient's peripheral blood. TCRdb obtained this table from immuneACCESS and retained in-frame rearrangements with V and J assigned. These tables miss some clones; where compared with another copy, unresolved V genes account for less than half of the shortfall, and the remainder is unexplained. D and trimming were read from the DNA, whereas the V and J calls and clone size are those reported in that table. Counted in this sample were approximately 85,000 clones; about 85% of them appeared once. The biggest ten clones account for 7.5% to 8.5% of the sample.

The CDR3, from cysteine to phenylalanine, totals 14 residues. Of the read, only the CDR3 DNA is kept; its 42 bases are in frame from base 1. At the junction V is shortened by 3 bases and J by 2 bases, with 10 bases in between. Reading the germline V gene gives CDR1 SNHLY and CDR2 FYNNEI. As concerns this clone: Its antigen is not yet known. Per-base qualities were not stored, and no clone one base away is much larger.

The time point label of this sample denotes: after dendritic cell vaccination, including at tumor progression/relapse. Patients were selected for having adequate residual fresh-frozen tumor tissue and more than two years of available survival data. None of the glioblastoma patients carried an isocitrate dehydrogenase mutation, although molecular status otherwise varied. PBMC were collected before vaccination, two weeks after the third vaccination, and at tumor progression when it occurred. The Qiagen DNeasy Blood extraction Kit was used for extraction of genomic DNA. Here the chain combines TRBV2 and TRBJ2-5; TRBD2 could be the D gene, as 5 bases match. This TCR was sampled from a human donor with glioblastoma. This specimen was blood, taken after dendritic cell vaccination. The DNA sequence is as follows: TGTGCCAGCAGTGATTTCCGGACTCAAGAGACCCAGTACTTC. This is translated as CASSDFRTQETQYF.